This T cell receptor beta chain came from a study of cytomegalovirus exposure and HLA in healthy donors. Study results and limitations: Listed as cytomegalovirus-associated were about 160 TCR beta chains.

This clone was seen more than once but under ten times. Its antigen is undetermined. V gave up 4 bases and J gave up 1 base; unmatched junction bases: 2. The CDR3 has 16 residues. The V gene's germline CDR1 is SGHNT and CDR2 YENEEA. Method: immunoSEQ multiplex PCR; TCRdb's copy keeps in-frame clones and lacks some. In the table there are around 65,000 clones, approximately 92% of which are singletons. This receptor was obtained from a man younger than 35 in good health and CMV-seropositive. The sequenced material came from PBMCs. This rearrangement joins TRBV11-3 to TRBJ2-2; 11 nucleotides line up with TRBD2. Here the CDR3 DNA reads TGTGCCAGCAGCTCTGGGACTAGCGGGAACACCGGGGAGCTGTTTTTT. Protein sequence: CASSSGTSGNTGELFF.